The clone carrying this T cell receptor (beta chain) was recorded once. The sample originates from a study of Ad26.COV2.S vaccination and SARS-CoV-2 variants. Across the whole study: Donor participated within the Ad26.COV2.S arm of the COV1001 trial.

The CDR3 totals 16 residues. Germline values: CDR1 SGHTA, CDR2 FQGNSA. The trim removed 5 bases at V and 7 bases at J, leaving 14 bases unmatched. The protocol was immunoSEQ multiplex PCR, while the TCRdb copy is restricted to in-frame clones and leaves out a portion. The table records about 480,000 clones, 87% of them present only once. Treatment: roughly 19 received Ad26.COV2.S at low or high dose, single or two shots; roughly 5 received placebo; per-sample allocation not given. Repertoires come from day 63 after the first vaccine or placebo injection. The source of this sequence is a person between 18 and 65 years old who received the Ad26.COV2.S COVID-19 vaccine or a placebo. The genes are TRBV7-2 and TRBJ2-1; 7 nucleotides align to TRBD2. The source material was peripheral blood, sampled in a trial of Ad26.COV2.S vaccine versus placebo. Written as DNA, the CDR3 is TGTGCCAGCAGCCTAGTAGGGGAGGGACCAGGAAATGAGCAGTTCTTC. Its translation: CASSLVGEGPGNEQFF.